This T cell receptor (beta chain) was retrieved from a study of cytomegalovirus exposure and HLA in healthy donors. Study findings and constraints: Researchers had no immune exposure information except CMV serostatus available.

13 Jbeta primers and 60 Vbeta primers were used for the PCR. Some clones are missing from TCRdb's copy, which holds only in-frame ones; the method was immunoSEQ multiplex PCR. The sample holds under 200,000 clones, over 9.5% seen once. Details on this clone: The antigen remains undetermined.

The V end lost 5 bases, the J end lost 2 bases, and 5 bases lay between the germline ends. The germline CDR1 and CDR2 sequences are DFQATT and SNEGSKA (reference sequence). This CDR3 contains 11 residues. The sequenced material came from PBMCs. The chain couples TRBV20-1 to TRBJ2-3; D gene ambiguous. The sequence was collected from a man aged 50 to 59 in good health and CMV-seropositive. CDR3 nucleotide sequence: TGCAGTGCTGTCTTCACAGATACGCAGTATTTT. It encodes CSAVFTDTQYF.